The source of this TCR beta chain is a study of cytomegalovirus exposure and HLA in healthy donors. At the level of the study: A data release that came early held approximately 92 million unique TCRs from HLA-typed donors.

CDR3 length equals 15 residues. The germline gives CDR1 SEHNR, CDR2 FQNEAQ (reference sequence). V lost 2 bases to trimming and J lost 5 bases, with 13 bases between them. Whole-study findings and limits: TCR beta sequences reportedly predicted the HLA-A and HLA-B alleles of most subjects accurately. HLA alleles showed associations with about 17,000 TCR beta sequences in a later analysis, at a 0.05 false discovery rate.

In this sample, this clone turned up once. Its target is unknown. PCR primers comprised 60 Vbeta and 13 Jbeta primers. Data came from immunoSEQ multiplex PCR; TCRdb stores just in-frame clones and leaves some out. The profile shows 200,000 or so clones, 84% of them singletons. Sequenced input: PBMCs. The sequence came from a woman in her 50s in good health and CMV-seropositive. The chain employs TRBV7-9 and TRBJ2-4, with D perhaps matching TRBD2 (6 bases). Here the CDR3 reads CASSLRQGLENIQYF. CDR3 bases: TGTGCCAGCAGCTTAAGGCAGGGACTCGAAAACATTCAGTACTTC. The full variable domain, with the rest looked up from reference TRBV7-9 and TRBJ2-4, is DTGVSQNPRHKITKRGQNVTFRCDPISEHNRLYWYRQTLGQGPEFLTYFQNEAQLEKSRLLSDRFSAERPKGSFSTLEIQRTEQGDSAMYLCASSLRQGLENIQYFGAGTRLSVL.